A selection of T cell receptor beta chains follows, all from one sample in a study of T cell clusters in autoimmune cytopenias. TCRdb re-analyzed the multiplex PCR reads; it lists each CDR3 protein once, without DNA. The listing records about 4,100 distinct CDR3 sequences. This sample was also put to use in a study of T cell repertoires in aging, cancer and after chemotherapy.

Input material: peripheral blood. Source of these receptors: a human donor in good health. The CDR3 runs from the conserved cysteine through the conserved F or W. Each record gives: clone size, J gene, V gene, CDR3 protein. The size field is filled for only some rows; it gives once, few, many or a size class.

medium-sized TRBJ1-3 TRBV19 CASRELGALSGNTIYF
NA TRBJ1-4 TRBV7-2 CASSLTGGDEKLFF
medium-sized TRBJ2-1 TRBV7-6 CASSLGQAYNEQFF
medium-sized TRBJ2-3 TRBV7-9 CASSAGRSTDTQYF
NA TRBJ2-3 TRBV7-2 CASSTSGLAGETQYF
NA TRBJ1-2 TRBV27 CASNPGGRDNYGYTF
NA TRBJ2-6 TRBV24-1 CATGGRVNSGANVLTF
NA TRBJ1-2 TRBV6-1 CASSEIQGGYGYTF
NA TRBJ2-3 TRBV5-1 CASSPGLAGYDTQYF
NA TRBJ1-4 TRBV7-9 CASSLAGLATNEKLFF
NA TRBJ2-3 TRBV20-1 CSAHGLRGEDTQYF
medium-sized TRBJ1-2 TRBV30 CAWNPRGTNNYGYTF
NA TRBJ2-1 TRBV11-2 CASSSYNLRSSYNEQFF
NA TRBJ1-1 TRBV19 CASSAPSGMGGTEAFF
large TRBJ2-3 TRBV29-1 CSVEGQIRTDTQYF
medium-sized TRBJ1-6 TRBV6-1 CASQYGNSPLHF
medium-sized TRBJ2-5 TRBV11-1 CASSLRVAASGGQETQYF
medium-sized TRBJ2-7 TRBV19 CASSNQGARHEQYF
NA TRBJ1-1 TRBV19 CASRLRQGAGGGTEAFF
NA TRBJ2-1 TRBV6-4 CASSTDRGLLSEQFF
NA TRBJ1-1 TRBV12-3/TRBV12-4 CASSSLFQRYTEAFF
medium-sized TRBJ2-3 TRBV6-1 CASRPGVAGVTDTQYF
medium-sized TRBJ1-1 TRBV6-1 CASRSQTTVNTEAFF
NA TRBJ1-1 TRBV6-1 CASSFRQANKEAFF
NA TRBJ1-3 TRBV11-1 CASSPVGSSGNTIYF
NA TRBJ1-2 TRBV6-2/TRBV6-3 CASSDLDRANYGYTF
NA TRBJ1-1 TRBV11-2 CASSLGGPFTEAFF
NA TRBJ1-1 TRBV5-4 CASTFGGEGGTEAFF
medium-sized TRBJ2-5 TRBV5-4 CASSPDSAAETQYF
medium-sized TRBJ2-3 TRBV14 CASSQGGAPDTDTQYF
medium-sized TRBJ2-1 TRBV19 CASSIAPWTGANEQFF
medium-sized TRBJ1-3 TRBV5-5 CASSLRGGAVGNTIYF
NA TRBJ1-2 TRBV12-3/TRBV12-4 CASSDPRGTNYGYTF
NA TRBJ2-3 TRBV5-1 CASSLVPGVSTDTQYF
medium-sized TRBJ1-1 TRBV18 CASSPQGANTEAFF
medium-sized TRBJ1-1 TRBV29-1 CSVGTGVGTEAFF
medium-sized TRBJ1-5 TRBV6-1 CASSISLGQPQHF
medium-sized TRBJ2-3 TRBV19 CASSIGPGGPDTQYF
NA TRBJ1-4 TRBV9 CASSVERMGIEKLFF
NA TRBJ2-7 TRBV7-2 CASSPGTGGEQYF
NA TRBJ1-3 TRBV20-1 CSADKTQSSGNTIYF
NA TRBJ2-7 TRBV20-1 CSAKGRGGSYEQYF
NA TRBJ2-3 TRBV20-1 CSARTHSEWSGTDTQYF
medium-sized TRBJ2-5 TRBV12-3/TRBV12-4 CASTSGGAFETQYF
NA TRBJ1-2 TRBV7-2 CASSPDQGGAVGYTF
medium-sized TRBJ2-3 TRBV6-2/TRBV6-3 CASTNTDTQYF
NA TRBJ2-7 TRBV18 CASSPGPAGEQYF
medium-sized TRBJ2-5 TRBV30 CAWSRRGGMETQYF
medium-sized TRBJ1-1 TRBV15 CATSRPPLTGMGEAFF
NA TRBJ1-6 TRBV12-3/TRBV12-4 CASRTTGGGSPLHF
NA TRBJ1-4 TRBV12-3/TRBV12-4 CASSLALGYVGEKLFF
medium-sized TRBJ1-4 TRBV6-1 CASNPTGVGPEKLFF
medium-sized TRBJ2-3 TRBV15 CATSRDPGGTDTQYF
medium-sized TRBJ2-5 TRBV13 CASSLEIAGPAQETQYF
medium-sized TRBJ2-2 TRBV6-5 CASSYSKTGELFF
medium-sized TRBJ2-7 TRBV6-1 CASSISLAGGSSYEQYF
medium-sized TRBJ2-7 TRBV19 CASSTTGAYEQYF